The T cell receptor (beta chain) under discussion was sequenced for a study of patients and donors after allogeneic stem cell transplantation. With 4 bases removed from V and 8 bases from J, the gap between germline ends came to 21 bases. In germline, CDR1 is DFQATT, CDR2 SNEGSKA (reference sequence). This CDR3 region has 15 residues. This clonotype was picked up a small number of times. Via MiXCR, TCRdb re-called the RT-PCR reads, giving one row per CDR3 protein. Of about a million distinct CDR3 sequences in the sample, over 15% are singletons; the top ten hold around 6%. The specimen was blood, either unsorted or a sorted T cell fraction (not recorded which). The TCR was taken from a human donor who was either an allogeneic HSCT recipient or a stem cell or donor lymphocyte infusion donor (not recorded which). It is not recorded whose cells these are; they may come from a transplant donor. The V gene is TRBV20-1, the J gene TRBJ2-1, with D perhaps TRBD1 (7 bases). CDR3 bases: TGCAGTGCTACCAGCCACAGGGGACTTTGGGATGAGCAGTTCTTC. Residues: CSATSHRGLWDEQFF.